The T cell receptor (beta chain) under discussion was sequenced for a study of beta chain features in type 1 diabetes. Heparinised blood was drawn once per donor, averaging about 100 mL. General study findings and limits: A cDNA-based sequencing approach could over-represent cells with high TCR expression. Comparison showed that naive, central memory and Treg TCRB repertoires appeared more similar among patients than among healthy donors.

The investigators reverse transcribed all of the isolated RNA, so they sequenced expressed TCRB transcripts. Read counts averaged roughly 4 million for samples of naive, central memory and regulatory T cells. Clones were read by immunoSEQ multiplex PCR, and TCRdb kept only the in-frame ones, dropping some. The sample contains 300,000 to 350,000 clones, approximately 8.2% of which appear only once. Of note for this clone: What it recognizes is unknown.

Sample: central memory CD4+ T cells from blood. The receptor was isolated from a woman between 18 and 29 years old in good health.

The CDR3 reads CASSAGQGASGNTIYF. The DNA for the CDR3 is TGTGCCAGCAGCGCCGGACAGGGGGCGTCGGGAAACACCATATATTTT. This chain joins TRBV4-2 and TRBJ1-3; 11 bases map to TRBD1. V dropped 5 bases and J dropped 4; count of bases not matched to a gene: 7. Germline CDR1 LGHNA, CDR2 YNFKEQ. The CDR3 consists of 16 residues.